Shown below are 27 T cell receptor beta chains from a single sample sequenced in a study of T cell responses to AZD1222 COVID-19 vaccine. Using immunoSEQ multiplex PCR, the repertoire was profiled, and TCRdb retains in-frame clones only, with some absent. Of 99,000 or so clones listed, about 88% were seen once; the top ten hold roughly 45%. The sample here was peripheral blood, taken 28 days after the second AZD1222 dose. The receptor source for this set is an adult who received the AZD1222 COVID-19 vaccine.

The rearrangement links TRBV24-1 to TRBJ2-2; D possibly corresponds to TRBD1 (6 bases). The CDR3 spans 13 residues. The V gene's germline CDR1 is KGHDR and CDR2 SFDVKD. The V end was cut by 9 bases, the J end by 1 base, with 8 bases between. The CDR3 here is CATEGQNTGELFF. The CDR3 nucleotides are TGTGCCACCGAGGGACAGAACACCGGGGAGCTGTTTTTT.

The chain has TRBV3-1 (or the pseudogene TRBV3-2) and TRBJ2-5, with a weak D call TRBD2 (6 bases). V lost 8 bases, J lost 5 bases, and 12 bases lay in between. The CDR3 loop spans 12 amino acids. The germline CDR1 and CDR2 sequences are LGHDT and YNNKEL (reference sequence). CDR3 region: CASVDGRETQYF. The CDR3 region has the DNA TGTGCCAGCGTAGATGGGAGGGAGACCCAGTACTTC.

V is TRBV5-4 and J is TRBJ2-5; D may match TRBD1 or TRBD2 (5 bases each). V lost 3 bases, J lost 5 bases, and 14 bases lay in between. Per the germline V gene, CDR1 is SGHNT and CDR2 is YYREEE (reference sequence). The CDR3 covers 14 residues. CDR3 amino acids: CASSSPGAWETQYF. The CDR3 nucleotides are TGTGCCAGCAGCTCCCCCGGGGCCTGGGAGACCCAGTACTTC.

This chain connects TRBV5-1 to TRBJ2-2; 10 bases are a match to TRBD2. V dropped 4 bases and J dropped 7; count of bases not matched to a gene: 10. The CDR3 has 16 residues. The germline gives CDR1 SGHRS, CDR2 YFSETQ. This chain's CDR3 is CASSRRAGGPVGELFF. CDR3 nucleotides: TGCGCCAGCAGCCGACGAGCGGGAGGGCCGGTCGGGGAGCTGTTTTTT.

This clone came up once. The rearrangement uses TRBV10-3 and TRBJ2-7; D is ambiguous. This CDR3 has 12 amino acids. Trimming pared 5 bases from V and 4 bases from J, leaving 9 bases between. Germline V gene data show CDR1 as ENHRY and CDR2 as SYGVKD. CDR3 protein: CAISSDSYEQYF. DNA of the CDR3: TGTGCCATCAGTTCCGACTCTTACGAGCAGTACTTC.

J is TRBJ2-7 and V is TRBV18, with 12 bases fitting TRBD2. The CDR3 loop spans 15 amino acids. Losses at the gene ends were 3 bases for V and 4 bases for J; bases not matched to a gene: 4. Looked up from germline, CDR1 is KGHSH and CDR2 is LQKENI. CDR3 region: CASSPTTSGSYEQYF. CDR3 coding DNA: TGTGCCAGCTCACCTACGACTAGCGGGAGTTACGAGCAGTACTTC.

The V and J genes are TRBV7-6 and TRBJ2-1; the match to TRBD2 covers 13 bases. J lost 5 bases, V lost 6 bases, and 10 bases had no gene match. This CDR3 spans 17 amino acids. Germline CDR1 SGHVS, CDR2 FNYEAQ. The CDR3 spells CASRRQEGLAGNNEQFF. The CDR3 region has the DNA TGTGCCAGCAGAAGACAGGAGGGACTAGCGGGGAACAATGAGCAGTTCTTC.

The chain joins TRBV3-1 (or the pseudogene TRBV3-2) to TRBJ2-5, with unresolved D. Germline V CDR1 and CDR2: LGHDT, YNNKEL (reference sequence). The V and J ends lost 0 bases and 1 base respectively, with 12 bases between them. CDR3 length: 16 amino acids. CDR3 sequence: CASSQDLRGSQETQYF. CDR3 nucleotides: TGTGCCAGCAGCCAAGATCTCCGCGGCAGCCAAGAGACCCAGTACTTC.

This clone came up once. CDR3 sequence (DNA): TGTGCCAGCAGCAAGACAGCCGGCAGGCAGTTCTTC. It yields the protein CASSKTAGRQFF. V usage is TRBV5-6 and J usage is TRBJ2-1, with a weak D call TRBD1 (5 bases). The V end was cut by 4 bases, the J end by 12 bases, with 14 bases between. CDR3 length: 12 residues. Germline CDR1 is SGHDT and CDR2 is YYEEEE. The full variable domain, in which reference TRBV5-6 and TRBJ2-1 provide the parts outside the CDR3, is DAGVTQSPTHLIKTRGQQVTLRCSPKSGHDTVSWYQQALGQGPQFIFQYYEEEERQRGNFPDRFSGHQFPNYSSELNVNALLLGDSALYLCASSKTAGRQFFGPGTRLTVL.

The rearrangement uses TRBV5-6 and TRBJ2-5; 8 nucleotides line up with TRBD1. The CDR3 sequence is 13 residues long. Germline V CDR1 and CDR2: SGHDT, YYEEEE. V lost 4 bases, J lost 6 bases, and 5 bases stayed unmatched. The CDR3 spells CASSPGGAQTQYF. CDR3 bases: TGTGCCAGCAGCCCAGGGGGCGCACAGACCCAGTACTTC.

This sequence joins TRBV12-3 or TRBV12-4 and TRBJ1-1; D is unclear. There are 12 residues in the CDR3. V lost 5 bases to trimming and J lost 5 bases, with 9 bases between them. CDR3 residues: CASSNGVTEAFF. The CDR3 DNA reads TGTGCCAGCAGTAACGGGGTAACTGAAGCTTTCTTT.

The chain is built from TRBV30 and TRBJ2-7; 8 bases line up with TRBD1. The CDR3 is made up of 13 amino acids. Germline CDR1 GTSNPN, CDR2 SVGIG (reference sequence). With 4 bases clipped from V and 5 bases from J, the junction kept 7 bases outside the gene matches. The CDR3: CAWTRQGAHEQYF. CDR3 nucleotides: TGTGCCTGGACGAGGCAGGGGGCCCACGAGCAGTACTTC.

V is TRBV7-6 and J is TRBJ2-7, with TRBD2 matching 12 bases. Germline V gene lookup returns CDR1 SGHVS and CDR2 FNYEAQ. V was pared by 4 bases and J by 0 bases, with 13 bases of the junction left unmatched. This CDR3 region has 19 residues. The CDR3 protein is CASSSTTSGSGTLSYEQYF. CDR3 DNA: TGTGCCAGCAGCTCAACGACTAGCGGGAGCGGTACTCTCTCCTACGAGCAGTACTTC.

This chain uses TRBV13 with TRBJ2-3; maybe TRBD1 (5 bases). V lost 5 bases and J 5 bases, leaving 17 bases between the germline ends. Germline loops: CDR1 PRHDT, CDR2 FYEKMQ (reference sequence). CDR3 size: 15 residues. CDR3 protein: CASSPRRGSGDTQYF. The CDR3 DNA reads TGTGCCAGCAGCCCGCGTAGGGGTTCGGGAGATACGCAGTATTTT.

CDR3 in DNA: TGTGCCAGCTGGACCTTGGGACTGGAGACCCAGTACTTC. Its translation: CASWTLGLETQYF. The chain recombines TRBV19 with TRBJ2-5, with D perhaps TRBD2 (6 bases). This CDR3 is built from 13 residues. V was clipped by 9 bases and J by 5 bases, with 16 bases between them. Germline V CDR1 and CDR2: LNHDA, SQIVND (reference sequence).

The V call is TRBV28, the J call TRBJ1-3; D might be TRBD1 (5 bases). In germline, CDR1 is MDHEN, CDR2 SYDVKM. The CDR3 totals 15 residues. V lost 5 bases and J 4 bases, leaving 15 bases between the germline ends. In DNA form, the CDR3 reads TGTGCCAGCAGTCTCAGGGTTGGAGACGGAAACACCATATATTTT. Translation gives CASSLRVGDGNTIYF.

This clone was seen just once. The CDR3 coding sequence is TGTGCCAGCAGTTTATGGGCAGCTAACACTGAAGCTTTCTTT. Residues: CASSLWAANTEAFF. V usage is TRBV28 and J usage is TRBJ1-1; no clear D. This CDR3 has 14 amino acids. Germline V gene data show CDR1 as MDHEN and CDR2 as SYDVKM. Between the trimmed V and J ends, which lost 0 bases and 2 bases, there was a span of 7 bases.

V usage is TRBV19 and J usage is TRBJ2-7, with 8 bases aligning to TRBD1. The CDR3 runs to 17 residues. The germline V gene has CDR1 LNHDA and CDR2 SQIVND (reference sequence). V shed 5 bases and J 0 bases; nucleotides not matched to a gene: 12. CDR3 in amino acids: CASSFTHRGLSSYEQYF. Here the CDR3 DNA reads TGTGCCAGTAGTTTTACCCACAGGGGGTTAAGCTCCTACGAGCAGTACTTC.

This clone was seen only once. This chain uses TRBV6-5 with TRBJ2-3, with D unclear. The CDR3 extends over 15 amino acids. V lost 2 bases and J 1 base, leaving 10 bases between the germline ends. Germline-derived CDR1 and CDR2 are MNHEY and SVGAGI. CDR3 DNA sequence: TGTGCCAGCAGTTACACGGACGGACGCACAGATACGCAGTATTTT. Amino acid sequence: CASSYTDGRTDTQYF.

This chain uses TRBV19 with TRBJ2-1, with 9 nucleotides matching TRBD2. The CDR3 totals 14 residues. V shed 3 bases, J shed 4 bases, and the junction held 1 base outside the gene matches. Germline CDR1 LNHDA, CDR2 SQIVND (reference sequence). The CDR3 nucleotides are TGTGCCAGTAGTATGGGACTAGCTTACAATGAGCAGTTCTTC. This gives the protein CASSMGLAYNEQFF.

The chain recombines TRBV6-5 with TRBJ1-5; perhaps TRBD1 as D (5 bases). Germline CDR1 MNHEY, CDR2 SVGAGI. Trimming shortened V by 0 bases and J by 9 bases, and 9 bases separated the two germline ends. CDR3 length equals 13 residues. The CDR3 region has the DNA TGTGCCAGCAGTTACTCTCTAGGGGCGCCCCAGCATTTT. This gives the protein CASSYSLGAPQHF.

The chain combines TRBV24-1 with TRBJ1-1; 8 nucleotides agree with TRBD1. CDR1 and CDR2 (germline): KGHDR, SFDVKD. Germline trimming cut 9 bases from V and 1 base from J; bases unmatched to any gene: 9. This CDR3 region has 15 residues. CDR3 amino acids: CATRRSGQENTEAFF. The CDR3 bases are TGTGCCACCCGTCGATCGGGACAGGAGAACACTGAAGCTTTCTTT.

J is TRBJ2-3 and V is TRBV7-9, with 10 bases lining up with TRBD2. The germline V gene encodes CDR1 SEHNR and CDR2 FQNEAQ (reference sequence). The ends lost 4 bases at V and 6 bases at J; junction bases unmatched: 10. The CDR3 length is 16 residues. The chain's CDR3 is CASSSTLAGGEDTQYF. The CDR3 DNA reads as TGTGCCAGCAGCTCTACCTTAGCGGGAGGAGAGGATACGCAGTATTTT.

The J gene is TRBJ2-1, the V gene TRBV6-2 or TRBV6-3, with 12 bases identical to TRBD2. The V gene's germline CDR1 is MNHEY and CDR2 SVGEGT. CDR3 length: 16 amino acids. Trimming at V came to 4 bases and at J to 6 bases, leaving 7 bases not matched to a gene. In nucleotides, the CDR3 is TGTGCCAGCAGTTGGTGGACTAGCGGGATTAGCAATGAGCAGTTCTTC. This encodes CASSWWTSGISNEQFF.

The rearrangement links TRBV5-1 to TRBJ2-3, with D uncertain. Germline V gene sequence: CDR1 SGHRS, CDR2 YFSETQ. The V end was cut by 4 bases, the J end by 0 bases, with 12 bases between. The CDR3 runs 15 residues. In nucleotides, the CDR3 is TGCGCCAGCAGCCCAGGTCTGTTAAGCACAGATACGCAGTATTTT. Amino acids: CASSPGLLSTDTQYF.

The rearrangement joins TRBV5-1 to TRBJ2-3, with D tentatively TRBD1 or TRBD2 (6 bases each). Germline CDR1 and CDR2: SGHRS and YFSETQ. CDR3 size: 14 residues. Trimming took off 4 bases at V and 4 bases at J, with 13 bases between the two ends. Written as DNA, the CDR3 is TGCGCCAGCAGCCCGGGGGCTAGCGCAGATACGCAGTATTTT. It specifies CASSPGASADTQYF.

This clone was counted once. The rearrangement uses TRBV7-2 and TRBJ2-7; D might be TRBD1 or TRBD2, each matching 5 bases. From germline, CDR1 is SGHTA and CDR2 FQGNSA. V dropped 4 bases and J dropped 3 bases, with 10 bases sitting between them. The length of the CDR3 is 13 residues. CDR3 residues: CASSWGWVYEQYF. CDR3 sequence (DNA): TGTGCCAGCAGCTGGGGGTGGGTCTACGAGCAGTACTTC.